This T cell receptor beta chain was identified in a study of identical twins. General study findings and limits: Low generation-probability sequences were in excess among twin-shared out-of-frame alpha sequences.

This CDR3 is built from 17 residues. Looked up from germline, CDR1 is DFQATT and CDR2 is SNEGSKA (reference sequence). V shed 1 base and J shed 10 bases, with 28 bases lying between them. This clonotype has only a few counts. The antigen is undetermined. One entry per CDR3 protein results from TCRdb running MiXCR on the 5' RACE reads. The repertoire holds 500,000 to 700,000 distinct CDR3 sequences, about 7.6% seen once, with roughly 1.5% in the top ten. These data are also associated with another study on yellow fever vaccine responses in identical twins.

The sequence was collected from a woman aged 18 to 35 in good health. The sequencing sample was made of PBMCs. The gene calls are TRBV20-1 and TRBJ1-1; perhaps TRBD1 as D (6 bases). The CDR3: CSARAGGLRTDFRIAFF. The CDR3 nucleotides read TGCAGTGCTAGAGCTGGGGGGCTGAGGACAGACTTTAGGATAGCTTTCTTT.